A selection of T cell receptor beta chains follows, all from one sample in a study of T cells in localized non-small cell lung cancer. Generated by immunoSEQ multiplex PCR, the TCRdb table keeps only in-frame clones and is missing some. The sample yields 1,500 to 2,000 clones, just over 20% seen once. This specimen was lung tumor tissue, taken before any cancer treatment. The receptor source for this set is a man aged 35 to 69 with stage III lung adenocarcinoma. CDR3s include the opening cysteine and the closing phenylalanine or tryptophan. The D gene is left open where the match is weak. Rows give clone size only sometimes, using once, few, many, or a class for an expanded clone.

j_gene: TRBJ1-2
v_gene: TRBV7-2
d_gene: -
abundance: few
CDR3nt: TGTGCCAGCAGCCCTCAGGGAGACTTCCGACGCACCTTC
CDR3aa: CASSPQGDFRRTF

j_gene: TRBJ2-7
v_gene: TRBV4-1
d_gene: -
abundance: -
CDR3nt: TGCGCCAGCAGCCAGACACTAGCTCGGGGTCACGAGCAGTACTTC
CDR3aa: CASSQTLARGHEQYF

j_gene: TRBJ2-5
v_gene: TRBV19
d_gene: -
abundance: large
CDR3nt: TGTGCCAGTAGCCGACAGGTAGTAGAGACCCAGTACTTC
CDR3aa: CASSRQVVETQYF

j_gene: TRBJ2-7
v_gene: TRBV30
d_gene: TRBD1
abundance: -
CDR3nt: TGTGCCAGCCACGAGGGGGCAGGCTACGAGCAGTACTTC
CDR3aa: CASHEGAGYEQYF

j_gene: TRBJ2-3
v_gene: TRBV18
d_gene: -
abundance: -
CDR3nt: TGTGCCAGCTCACCCGCAGGGGGGCGAACAGATACGCAGTATTTT
CDR3aa: CASSPAGGRTDTQYF

j_gene: TRBJ1-2
v_gene: TRBV7-5
d_gene: -
abundance: few
CDR3nt: TGTGCCAGCGCCCGAAGCGGGGGGGGGACCTATGGCTACACCTTC
CDR3aa: CASARSGGGTYGYTF

j_gene: TRBJ1-4
v_gene: TRBV11-3
d_gene: TRBD1
abundance: large
CDR3nt: TGTGCCAGCAGCTTCGCACAGGGGGGAGAAAAACTGTTTTTT
CDR3aa: CASSFAQGGEKLFF

j_gene: TRBJ2-5
v_gene: TRBV9
d_gene: -
abundance: -
CDR3nt: TGTGCCAGCAGTGCAGTTGGCCAAGAGACCCAGTACTTC
CDR3aa: CASSAVGQETQYF

j_gene: TRBJ2-2
v_gene: TRBV11-3
d_gene: TRBD2
abundance: few
CDR3nt: TGTGCCAGCAGCTTAAGTTCTAGCGGGGTCACCGGGGAGCTGTTTTTT
CDR3aa: CASSLSSSGVTGELFF

j_gene: TRBJ1-2
v_gene: TRBV11-3
d_gene: -
abundance: few
CDR3nt: TGTGCCAGCAGCCTGGGACGCGCTAACTATGGCTACACCTTC
CDR3aa: CASSLGRANYGYTF

j_gene: TRBJ1-5
v_gene: TRBV11-3
d_gene: -
abundance: -
CDR3nt: TGTGCCAGCAGTTTAGACAGCATGAGAAATCAGCCCCAGCATTTT
CDR3aa: CASSLDSMRNQPQHF

j_gene: TRBJ2-7
v_gene: TRBV19
d_gene: -
abundance: once
CDR3nt: TGTGCCAGTACACCGCCGAGAGATAGCGGTGACTCCTACGAGCAGTACTTC
CDR3aa: CASTPPRDSGDSYEQYF

j_gene: TRBJ1-2
v_gene: TRBV28
d_gene: -
abundance: medium-sized
CDR3nt: TGTGCCAGCACCCCTATGCGGGGAAGGCTTTATGGCTACACCTTC
CDR3aa: CASTPMRGRLYGYTF

j_gene: TRBJ2-1
v_gene: TRBV11-3
d_gene: TRBD2
abundance: medium-sized
CDR3nt: TGTGCCAGCAGCTTAGACGGCGGGGGGGCTGATGAGCAGTTCTTC
CDR3aa: CASSLDGGGADEQFF

j_gene: TRBJ2-5
v_gene: TRBV11-3
d_gene: TRBD2
abundance: -
CDR3nt: TGTGCCAGCAGTCCTAGCGGGAGGGAAGAGACCCAGTACTTC
CDR3aa: CASSPSGREETQYF